This TCR beta chain was recovered during a study of OX40 agonist ivuxolimab in advanced cancers. Overall study context: The eligibility criteria allowed prior anti-PD-1, anti-PD-L1 or anti-CTLA-4 therapy, and approximately 42% had some.

Blood sampling took place at baseline, cycle 4 day 1, and cycle 7 day 1. Method: immunoSEQ multiplex PCR; TCRdb's copy keeps in-frame clones and lacks some. This sample has about 120,000 clones, with 80% to 90% found just once. The TCR sequence derives from an adult with an advanced solid tumor such as melanoma, head and neck, liver or kidney cancer. The starting material was CD4+ or CD8+ T cells sorted from blood, obtained in a trial of the OX40 agonist ivuxolimab.

The CDR3 region is CASSDRWNTDTQYF. The CDR3, as DNA: TGTGCCAGCAGTGACAGGTGGAATACAGATACGCAGTATTTT. This rearrangement joins TRBV6-4 to TRBJ2-3; no clear D. This CDR3 is 14 amino acids long. The V gene's germline CDR1 is MRHNA and CDR2 SNTAGT. Trimming took off 2 bases at V and 3 bases at J, with 9 bases between the two ends.